The sequence of this T cell receptor beta chain was determined in a study of tumor and adjacent non-tumor tissue in lung cancer. Turning to the study itself: Histology: about twelve adenocarcinoma, a couple of squamous cell carcinoma, 1 small cell lung cancer. Overall study findings and caveats: TCR diversity was significantly greater in tumor than normal lung tissue. Normal lung showed higher cumulative top 100 clone frequency than tumor.

TCRbeta libraries were built with three rounds of nested PCR, modified from ARM-PCR. Each CDR3 protein is one row after TCRdb ran MiXCR on the multiplex PCR reads. This table has approximately 71,000 distinct CDR3 sequences, just under 60% appearing once. Comments on this clonotype: The target antigen is unknown.

This sample's RNA came from whole unsorted tissue. Between August and November 2014, newly diagnosed, chemotherapy-naive lung cancer patients underwent thoracic surgery in China. CDR1 is MDHEN, CDR2 SYDVKM, per germline. V was clipped by 9 bases and J by 6 bases; unmatched bases: 12. The CDR3 is made up of 15 amino acids. The clonotype originates from a man in his forties or fifties with non-small cell lung cancer. Input material: lung tumor tissue. The chain carries TRBV28 and TRBJ1-5; 9 bases fit TRBD1. This CDR3 reads CASSRTGQGSQPQHF. CDR3 nucleotide sequence: TGTGCCAGTAGTCGCACGGGACAGGGCTCTCAGCCCCAGCATTTT.